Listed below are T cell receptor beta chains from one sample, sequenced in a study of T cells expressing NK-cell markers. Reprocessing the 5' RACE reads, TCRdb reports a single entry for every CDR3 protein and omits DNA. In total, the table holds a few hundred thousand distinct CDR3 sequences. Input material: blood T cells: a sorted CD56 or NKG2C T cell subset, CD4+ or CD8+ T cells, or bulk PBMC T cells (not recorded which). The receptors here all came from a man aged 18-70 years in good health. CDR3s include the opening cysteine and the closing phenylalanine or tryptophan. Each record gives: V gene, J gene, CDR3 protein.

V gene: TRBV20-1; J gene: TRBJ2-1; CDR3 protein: CSASTWRGGGVNEQFF
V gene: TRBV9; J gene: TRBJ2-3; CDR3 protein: CASSVVPLTSGGTDTQYF
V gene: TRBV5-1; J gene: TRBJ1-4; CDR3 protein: CASSLGQGVLREKLFF
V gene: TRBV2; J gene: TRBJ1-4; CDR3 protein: CASRAQTGRNEKLFF
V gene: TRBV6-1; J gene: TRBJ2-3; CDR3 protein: CAGRAGAFADTQYF
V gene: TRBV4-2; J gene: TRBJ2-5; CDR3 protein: CASSQDSGAGGRVETQYF
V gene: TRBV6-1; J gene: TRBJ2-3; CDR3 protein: CAGKGLGNTDTQYF
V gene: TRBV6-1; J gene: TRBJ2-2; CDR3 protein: CASRDGTGRIAGELFF
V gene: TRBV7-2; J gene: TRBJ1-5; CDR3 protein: CASSLEYRHSNQPQHF
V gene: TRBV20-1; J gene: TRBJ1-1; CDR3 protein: CSAREDWTLKGLGTEAFF
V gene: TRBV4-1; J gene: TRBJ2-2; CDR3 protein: CASSPGHGELFF
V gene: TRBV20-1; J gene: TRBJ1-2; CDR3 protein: CSVPTTGFNYGYTF
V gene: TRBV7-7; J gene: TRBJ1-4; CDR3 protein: CASSPLTGINEKLFF
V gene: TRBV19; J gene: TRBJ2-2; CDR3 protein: CASKQDRGWSGELFF
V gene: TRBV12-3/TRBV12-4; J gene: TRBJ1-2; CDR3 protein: CASSHGSGGVGYTF
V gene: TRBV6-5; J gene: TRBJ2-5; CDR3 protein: CASSYGSTGGETQYF
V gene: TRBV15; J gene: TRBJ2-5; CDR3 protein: CATSTRTGKLETQYF
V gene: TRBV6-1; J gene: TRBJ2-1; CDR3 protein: CASFPDGGLYNEQFF
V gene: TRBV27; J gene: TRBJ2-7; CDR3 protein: CASRSPHRGVSYEQYF
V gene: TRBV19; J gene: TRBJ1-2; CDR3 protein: CASSQNGYGYTF
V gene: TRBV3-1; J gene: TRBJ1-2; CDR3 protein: CASSQHRDRDLSGYTF
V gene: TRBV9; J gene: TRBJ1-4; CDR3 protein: CASSAFRGSTNEKLFF
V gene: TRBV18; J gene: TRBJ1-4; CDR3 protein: CASSSSAGTTNEKLFF
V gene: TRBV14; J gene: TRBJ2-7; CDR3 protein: CASSTWGGTTYEQYF
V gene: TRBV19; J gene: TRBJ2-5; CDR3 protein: CASSFGTTGSRETQYF
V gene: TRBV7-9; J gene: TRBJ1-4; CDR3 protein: CASSRTQSPREKLFF
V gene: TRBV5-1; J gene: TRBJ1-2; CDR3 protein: CASSLGIGTASYGYTF
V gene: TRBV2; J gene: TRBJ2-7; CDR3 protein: CASSETGGAGEQYF
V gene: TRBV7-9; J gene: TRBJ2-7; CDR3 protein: CASSLAAGALSYEQYF
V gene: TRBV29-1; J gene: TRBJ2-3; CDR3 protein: CSVLTGGVGTDTQYF
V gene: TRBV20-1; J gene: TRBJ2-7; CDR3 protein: CSAPAGAYEQYF
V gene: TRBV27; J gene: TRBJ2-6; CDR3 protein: CASSEVAGSSGANVLTF
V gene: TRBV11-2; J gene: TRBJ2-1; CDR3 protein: CASSLEGTGGWYEQFF
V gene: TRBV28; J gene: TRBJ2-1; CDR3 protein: CASSFGASFEQFF
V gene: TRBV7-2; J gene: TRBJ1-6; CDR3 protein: CASSLGGYDSPLHF
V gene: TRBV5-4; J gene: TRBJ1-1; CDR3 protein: CASSWGGQKNTEAFF
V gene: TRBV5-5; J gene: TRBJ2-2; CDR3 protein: CASSFWGGADTGELFF
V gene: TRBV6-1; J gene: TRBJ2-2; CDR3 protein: CASSVLAGGNTGELFF
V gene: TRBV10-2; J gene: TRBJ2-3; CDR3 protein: CASYGQATDTQYF
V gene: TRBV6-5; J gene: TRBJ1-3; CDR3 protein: CASSSDRMNTIYF
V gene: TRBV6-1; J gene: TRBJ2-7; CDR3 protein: CASSLLRGNYEQYF
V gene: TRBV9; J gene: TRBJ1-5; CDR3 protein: CASSVSGADGQPQHF
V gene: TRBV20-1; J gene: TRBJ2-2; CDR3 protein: CSASKGFSTGELFF
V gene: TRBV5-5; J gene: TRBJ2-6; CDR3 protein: CASNRYSGANVLTF
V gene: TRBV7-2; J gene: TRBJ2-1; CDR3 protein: CASSLAGQIYNEQFF
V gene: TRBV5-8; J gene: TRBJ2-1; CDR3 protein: CASEIRSSSYNEQFF
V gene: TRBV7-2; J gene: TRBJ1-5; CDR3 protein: CASSRDRGQRNQPQHF
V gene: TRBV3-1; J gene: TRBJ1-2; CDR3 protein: CASSQARGRNWGYTF
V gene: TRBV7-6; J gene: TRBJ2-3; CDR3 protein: CASSPLGAVTDTQYF
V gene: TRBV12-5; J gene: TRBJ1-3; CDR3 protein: CASGSISGNTIYF
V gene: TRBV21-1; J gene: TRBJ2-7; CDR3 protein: CASSKKEDREYEQYF
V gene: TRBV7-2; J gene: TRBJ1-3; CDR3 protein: CASSLALGLSSGNTIYF
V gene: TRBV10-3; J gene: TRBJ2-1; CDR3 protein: CAISGQTGHEQFF